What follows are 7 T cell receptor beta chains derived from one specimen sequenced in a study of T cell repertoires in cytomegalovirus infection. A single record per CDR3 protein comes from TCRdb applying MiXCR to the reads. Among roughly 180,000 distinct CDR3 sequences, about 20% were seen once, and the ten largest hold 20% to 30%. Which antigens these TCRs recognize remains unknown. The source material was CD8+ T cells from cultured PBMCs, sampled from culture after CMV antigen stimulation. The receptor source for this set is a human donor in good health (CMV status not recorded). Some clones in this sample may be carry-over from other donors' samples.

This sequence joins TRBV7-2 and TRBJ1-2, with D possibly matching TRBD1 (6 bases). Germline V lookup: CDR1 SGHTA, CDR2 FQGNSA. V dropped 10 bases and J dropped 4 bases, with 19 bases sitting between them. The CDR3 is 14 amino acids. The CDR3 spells CAIQSPGAPYGYTF. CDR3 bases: TGTGCCATCCAGTCGCCAGGGGCTCCCTATGGCTACACCTTC.

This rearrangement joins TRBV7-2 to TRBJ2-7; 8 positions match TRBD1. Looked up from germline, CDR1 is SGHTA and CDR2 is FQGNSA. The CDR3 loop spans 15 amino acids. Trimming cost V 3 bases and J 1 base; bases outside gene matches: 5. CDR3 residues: CASSFRQGQSYEQYF. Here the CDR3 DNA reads TGTGCCAGCAGCTTTAGACAGGGGCAGTCCTACGAGCAGTACTTC.

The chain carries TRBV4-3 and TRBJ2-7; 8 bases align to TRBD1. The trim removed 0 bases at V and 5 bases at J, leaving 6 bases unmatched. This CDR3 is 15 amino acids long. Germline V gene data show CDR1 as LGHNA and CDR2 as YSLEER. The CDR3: CASSQEDQGADEQYF. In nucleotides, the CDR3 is TGCGCCAGCAGCCAAGAAGACCAGGGGGCGGACGAGCAGTACTTC.

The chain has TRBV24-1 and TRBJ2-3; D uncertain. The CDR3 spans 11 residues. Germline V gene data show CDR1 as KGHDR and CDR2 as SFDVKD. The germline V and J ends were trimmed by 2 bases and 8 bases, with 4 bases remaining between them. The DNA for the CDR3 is TGTGCCACCAGTGATTCCGTTACGCAGTATTTT. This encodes CATSDSVTQYF.

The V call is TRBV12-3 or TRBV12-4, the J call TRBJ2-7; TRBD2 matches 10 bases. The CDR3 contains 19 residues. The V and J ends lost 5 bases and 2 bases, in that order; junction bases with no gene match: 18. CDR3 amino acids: CASSPNTIIAGGLTYEQYF. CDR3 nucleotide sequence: TGTGCCAGCAGTCCGAACACTATCATAGCGGGGGGCCTTACCTACGAGCAGTACTTC.

CDR3 sequence reads: CATSRPRDPQETQYF. The CDR3 bases are TGTGCCACCAGCAGACCGAGGGACCCCCAAGAGACCCAGTACTTC. The chain recombines TRBV15 with TRBJ2-5; D tentatively fits TRBD1 or TRBD2 (5 bases each). CDR1 is LNHNV, CDR2 YYDKDF, per germline (reference sequence). The ends were cut back, 2 bases at V and 1 base at J, with 11 bases in the middle. This CDR3 contains 15 residues.

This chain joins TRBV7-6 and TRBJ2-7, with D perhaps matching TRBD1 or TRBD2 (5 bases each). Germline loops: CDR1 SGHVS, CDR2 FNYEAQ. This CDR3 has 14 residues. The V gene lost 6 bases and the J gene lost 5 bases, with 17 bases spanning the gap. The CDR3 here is CASRDGSRGHEQYF. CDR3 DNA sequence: TGTGCCAGCAGAGACGGCTCCCGGGGCCACGAGCAGTACTTC.